One and the same sample provided the 10 T cell receptor beta chains below, sequenced in a study of blood T cell repertoires in COVID-19. Sequencing used immunoSEQ multiplex PCR; TCRdb keeps in-frame clones, though not all of them. The sample has more than 120,000 clones, about 87% seen once. The sample was PBMCs or T cells enriched from blood (not recorded which). The source of these receptors is a man between 50 and 59 years old in a cohort exposed to, infected with or recovered from COVID-19 (not recorded which).

The rearrangement links TRBV11-2 to TRBJ2-7; D gene ambiguous. The CDR3 has 14 residues. V was shortened by 3 bases and J by 0 bases, with 9 bases between the two germline ends. Germline CDR1 is SGHAT and CDR2 is FQNNGV. The CDR3 nucleotides are TGTGCCAGCAGCTTGGGTGGCGGCTCCTACGAGCAGTACTTC. Its translation: CASSLGGGSYEQYF. Complete variable domain (other parts from reference TRBV11-2 and TRBJ2-7): EAGVAQSPRYKIIEKRQSVAFWCNPISGHATLYWYQQILGQGPKLLIQFQNNGVVDDSQLPKDRFSAERLKGVDSTLKIQPAKLEDSAVYLCASSLGGGSYEQYFGPGTRLTVT.

The chain is built from TRBV12-3 or TRBV12-4 and TRBJ2-7; 8 nucleotides line up with TRBD2. With 2 bases clipped from V and 9 bases from J, the junction kept 3 bases outside the gene matches. CDR3 length: 12 amino acids. CDR3 nucleotide sequence: TGTGCCAGCAGTTTAACTAGCGGAGCGCAGTACTTC. Translating it yields CASSLTSGAQYF.

This chain uses TRBV6-6 with TRBJ1-4; TRBD1 aligns across 9 bases. Looked up from germline, CDR1 is MNHNY and CDR2 is SVGAGI (reference sequence). The ends lost 8 bases at V and 4 bases at J; junction bases unmatched: 11. The CDR3 sequence is 16 residues long. The CDR3 nucleotides read TGTGCCAGCTTTGGAAGTGGGACAGGGTTTAATGAAAAACTGTTTTTT. Protein sequence: CASFGSGTGFNEKLFF.

This chain connects TRBV7-2 to TRBJ2-5; no reliable D call. Germline assignment: CDR1 SGHTA and CDR2 FQGNSA. The CDR3 has 13 residues. The ends were cut back, 5 bases at V and 0 bases at J, with 7 bases in the middle. In DNA, the CDR3 is TGTGCCAGCAGCCCGCGGTACCAAGAGACCCAGTACTTC. It codes for CASSPRYQETQYF.

Here the CDR3 DNA reads TGCGCCAGCTCCATCGGGTTTCGACAGTACTTC. Amino acid sequence: CASSIGFRQYF. This chain connects TRBV4-1 to TRBJ2-4; D is ambiguous. Germline V gene lookup returns CDR1 MGHRA and CDR2 YSYEKL. There are 11 residues in the CDR3. The V gene lost 8 bases and the J gene lost 13 bases, with 15 bases spanning the gap.

This sequence joins TRBV27 and TRBJ2-1; TRBD2 agrees at 11 bases. V dropped 6 bases and J dropped 7; count of bases not matched to a gene: 8. Germline CDR1 is MNHEY and CDR2 is SMNVEV (reference sequence). The CDR3 spans 15 residues. The CDR3 DNA reads TGTGCCAGCAGCCGCGGGACTAGCGGCTTGAATGAGCAGTTCTTC. It yields the protein CASSRGTSGLNEQFF.

In its sample, this clone was seen a few times. This chain joins TRBV7-3 and TRBJ2-1; 12 nucleotides match TRBD2. The CDR3 totals 15 residues. Germline V gene data show CDR1 as SGHTA and CDR2 as FQGTGA. The J segment lost 8 bases and the V segment lost 5 bases, leaving 7 bases of the junction unmatched. The CDR3 here is CASSPRTSGIYEQFF. The CDR3 nucleotides read TGTGCCAGCAGCCCCCGGACTAGCGGGATATATGAGCAGTTCTTC.

This clone came up once. The rearrangement joins TRBV21-1 to TRBJ2-3; the table calls TRBD1, which could not be checked here. TRBV21-1 is a listed pseudogene. The length of the CDR3 is 16 residues. CDR3 nucleotide sequence: TGTGCCAGCAGCAAAGTTGGTACAGGGGTTGCAGATACGCAGTATTTT. Its translation: CASSKVGTGVADTQYF.

The chain recombines TRBV10-2 with TRBJ2-5; D not certain. This CDR3 contains 11 residues. V shed 3 bases and J shed 5 bases, with 4 bases lying between them. Germline assignment: CDR1 WSHSY and CDR2 SAAADI. DNA for the CDR3: TGCGCCAGCAGTGATCCGGAGACCCAGTACTTC. It encodes CASSDPETQYF.

The rearrangement links TRBV5-1 to TRBJ1-1, with 9 bases lining up with TRBD1. Germline V gives CDR1 SGHRS, CDR2 YFSETQ. This CDR3 spans 15 amino acids. V trimming: 0 bases; J trimming: 8 bases; junction bases outside the gene matches: 8. CDR3 protein: CASSLGQGGVSEAFF. CDR3 sequence (DNA): TGCGCCAGCAGCTTGGGACAGGGGGGTGTAAGCGAAGCTTTCTTT.